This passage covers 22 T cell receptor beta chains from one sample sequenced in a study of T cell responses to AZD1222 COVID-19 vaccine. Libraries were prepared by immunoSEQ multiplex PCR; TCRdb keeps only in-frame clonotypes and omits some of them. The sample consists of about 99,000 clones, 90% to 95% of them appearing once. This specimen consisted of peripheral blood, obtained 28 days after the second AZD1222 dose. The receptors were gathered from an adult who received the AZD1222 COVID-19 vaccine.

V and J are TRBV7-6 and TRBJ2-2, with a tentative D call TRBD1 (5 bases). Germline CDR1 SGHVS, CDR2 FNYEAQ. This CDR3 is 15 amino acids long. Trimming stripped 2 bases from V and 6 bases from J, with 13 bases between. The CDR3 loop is CASSLRQGVAGELFF. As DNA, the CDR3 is TGTGCCAGCAGCTTAAGGCAGGGTGTGGCCGGGGAGCTGTTTTTT.

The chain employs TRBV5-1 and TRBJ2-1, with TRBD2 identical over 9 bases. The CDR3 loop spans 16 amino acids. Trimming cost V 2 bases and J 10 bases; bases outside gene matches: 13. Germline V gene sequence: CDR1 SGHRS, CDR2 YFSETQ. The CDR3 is CASSLLSGRGEGEQFF. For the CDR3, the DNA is TGCGCCAGCAGCTTACTTAGCGGGAGAGGGGAAGGCGAGCAGTTCTTC.

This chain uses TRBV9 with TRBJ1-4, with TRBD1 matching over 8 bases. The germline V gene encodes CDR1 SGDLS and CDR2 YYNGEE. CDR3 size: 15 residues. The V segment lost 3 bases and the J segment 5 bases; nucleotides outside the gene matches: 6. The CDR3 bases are TGTGCCAGCAGCGCCCGGACAGGGAAGAATGAAAAACTGTTTTTT. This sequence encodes CASSARTGKNEKLFF.

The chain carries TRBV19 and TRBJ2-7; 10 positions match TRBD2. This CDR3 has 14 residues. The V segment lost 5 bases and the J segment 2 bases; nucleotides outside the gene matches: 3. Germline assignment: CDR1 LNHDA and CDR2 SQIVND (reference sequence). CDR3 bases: TGTGCCAGTAGTCGTCTAGCGGGGGCCTACGAGCAGTACTTC. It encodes CASSRLAGAYEQYF.

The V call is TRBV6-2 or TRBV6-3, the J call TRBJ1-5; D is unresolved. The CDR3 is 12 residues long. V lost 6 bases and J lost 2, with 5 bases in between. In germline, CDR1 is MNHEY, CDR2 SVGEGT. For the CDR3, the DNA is TGTGCCAGCAGCCCCCGCAATCAGCCCCAGCATTTT. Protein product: CASSPRNQPQHF.

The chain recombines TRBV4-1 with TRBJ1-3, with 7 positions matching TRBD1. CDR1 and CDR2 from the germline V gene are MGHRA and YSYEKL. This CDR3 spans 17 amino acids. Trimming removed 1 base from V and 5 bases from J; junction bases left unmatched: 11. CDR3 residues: CASSQGLGQSHRNTIYF. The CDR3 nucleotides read TGCGCCAGCAGCCAAGGATTGGGACAGTCGCATAGAAACACCATATATTTT.

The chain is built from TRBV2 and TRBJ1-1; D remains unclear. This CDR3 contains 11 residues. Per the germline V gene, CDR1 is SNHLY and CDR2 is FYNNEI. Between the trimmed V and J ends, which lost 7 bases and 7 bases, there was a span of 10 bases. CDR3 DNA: TGTGCCAGCAAAGAAGACCTTGAAGCTTTCTTT. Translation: CASKEDLEAFF. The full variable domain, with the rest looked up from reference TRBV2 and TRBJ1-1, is EPEVTQTPSHQVTQMGQEVILRCVPISNHLYFYWYRQILGQKVEFLVSFYNNEISEKSEIFDDQFSVERPDGSNFTLKIRSTKLEDSAMYFCASKEDLEAFFGQGTRLTVV.

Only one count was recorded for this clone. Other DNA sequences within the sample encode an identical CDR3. CDR3 DNA sequence: TGTGCCAGCAACTTCCTCGCGGGGGGGATGGGCGATGAGCAGTTCTTC. Amino acids: CASNFLAGGMGDEQFF. This sequence joins TRBV28 and TRBJ2-1; 9 bases match TRBD2. From germline, CDR1 is MDHEN and CDR2 SYDVKM. CDR3 length: 16 residues. With 7 bases clipped from V and 8 bases from J, the junction kept 15 bases outside the gene matches.

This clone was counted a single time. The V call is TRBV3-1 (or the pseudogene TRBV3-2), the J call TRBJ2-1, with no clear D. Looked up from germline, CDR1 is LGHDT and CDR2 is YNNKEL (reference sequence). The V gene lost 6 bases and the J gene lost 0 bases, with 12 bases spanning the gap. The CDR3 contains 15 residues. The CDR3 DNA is TGTGCCAGCAGTGAGACCCAGAGCTCCTACAATGAGCAGTTCTTC. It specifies CASSETQSSYNEQFF.

The CDR3 region is CASSLGAGTLNTEAFF. The DNA of the CDR3 is TGTGCCAGCAGTTTGGGAGCCGGCACCTTGAACACTGAAGCTTTCTTT. V usage is TRBV28 and J usage is TRBJ1-1; D uncertain. This CDR3 comprises 16 residues. Looked up from germline, CDR1 is MDHEN and CDR2 is SYDVKM. V gave up 3 bases and J gave up 0 bases, with 14 bases separating them.

The DNA for the CDR3 is TGTGCCAGCACCTCCGGACAGCGGGGGGAGCTGTTTTTT. It translates to CASTSGQRGELFF. The chain carries TRBV28 and TRBJ2-2, with TRBD1 as a possible D gene (6 bases). CDR3 length equals 13 residues. Germline CDR1 reads MDHEN; CDR2 reads SYDVKM. Trimming removed 7 bases at V and 8 bases at J, with 14 bases between.

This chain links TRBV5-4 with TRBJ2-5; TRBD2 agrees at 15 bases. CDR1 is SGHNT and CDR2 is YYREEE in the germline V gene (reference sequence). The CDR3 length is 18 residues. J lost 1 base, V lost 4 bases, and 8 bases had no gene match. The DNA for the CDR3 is TGTGCCAGCAGCAAAAGGACTAGCGGGAGGGCCCCCCAAGAGACCCAGTACTTC. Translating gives CASSKRTSGRAPQETQYF.

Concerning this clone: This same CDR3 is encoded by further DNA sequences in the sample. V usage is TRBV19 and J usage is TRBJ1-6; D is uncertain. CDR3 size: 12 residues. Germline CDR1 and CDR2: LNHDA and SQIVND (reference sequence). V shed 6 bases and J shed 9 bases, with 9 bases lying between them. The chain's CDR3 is CASSSVGSPLHF. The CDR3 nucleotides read TGTGCCAGTAGCTCAGTCGGTTCACCCCTCCACTTT.

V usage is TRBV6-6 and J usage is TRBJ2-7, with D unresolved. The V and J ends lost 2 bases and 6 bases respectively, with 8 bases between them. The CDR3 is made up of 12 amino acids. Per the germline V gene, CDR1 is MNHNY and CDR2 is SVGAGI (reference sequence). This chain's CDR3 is CASSYGEGEQYF. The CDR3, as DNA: TGTGCCAGCAGTTACGGGGAAGGCGAGCAGTACTTC.

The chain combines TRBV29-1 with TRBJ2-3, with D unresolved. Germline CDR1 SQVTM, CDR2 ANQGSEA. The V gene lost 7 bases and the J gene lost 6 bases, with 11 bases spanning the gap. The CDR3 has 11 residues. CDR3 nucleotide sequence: TGCAGCGCTCAACAAGGGGATACGCAGTATTTT. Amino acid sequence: CSAQQGDTQYF.

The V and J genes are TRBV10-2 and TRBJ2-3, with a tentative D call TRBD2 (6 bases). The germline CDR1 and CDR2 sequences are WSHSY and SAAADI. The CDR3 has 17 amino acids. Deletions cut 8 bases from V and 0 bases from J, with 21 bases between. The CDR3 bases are TGCGCCAGCGGGACTGCCCTTATAGGACTAAGCACAGATACGCAGTATTTT. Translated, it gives CASGTALIGLSTDTQYF.

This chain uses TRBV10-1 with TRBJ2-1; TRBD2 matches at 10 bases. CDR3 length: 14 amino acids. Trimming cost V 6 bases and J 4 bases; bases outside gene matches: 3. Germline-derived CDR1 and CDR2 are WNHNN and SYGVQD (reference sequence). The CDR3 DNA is TGCGCCAGCAGCGATAGCGGGAGGTACAATGAGCAGTTCTTC. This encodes CASSDSGRYNEQFF.

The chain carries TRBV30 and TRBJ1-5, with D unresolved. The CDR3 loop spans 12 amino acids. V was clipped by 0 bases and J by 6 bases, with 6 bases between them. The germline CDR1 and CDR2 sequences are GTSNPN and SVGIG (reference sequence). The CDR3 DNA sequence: TGTGCCTGGAGTGTGTTTGGTCAGCCCCAGCATTTT. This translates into CAWSVFGQPQHF.

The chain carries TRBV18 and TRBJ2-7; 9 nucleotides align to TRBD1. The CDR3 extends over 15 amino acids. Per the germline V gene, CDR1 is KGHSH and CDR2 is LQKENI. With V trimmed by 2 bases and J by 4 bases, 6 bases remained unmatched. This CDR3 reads CASSPAGQGVYEQYF. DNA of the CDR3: TGTGCCAGCTCACCAGCGGGACAGGGTGTGTACGAGCAGTACTTC.

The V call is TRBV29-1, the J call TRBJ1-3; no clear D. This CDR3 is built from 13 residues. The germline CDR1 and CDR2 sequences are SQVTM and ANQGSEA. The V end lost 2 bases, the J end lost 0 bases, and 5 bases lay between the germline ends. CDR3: CSVESVSGNTIYF. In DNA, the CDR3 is TGCAGCGTTGAATCTGTCTCTGGAAACACCATATATTTT.

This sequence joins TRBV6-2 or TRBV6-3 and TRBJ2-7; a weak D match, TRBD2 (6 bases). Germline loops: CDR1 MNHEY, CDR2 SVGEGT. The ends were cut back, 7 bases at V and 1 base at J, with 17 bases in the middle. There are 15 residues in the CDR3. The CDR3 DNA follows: TGTGCCAGCACCCCCGCTGGCGGAGGGTCCTACGAGCAGTACTTC. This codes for CASTPAGGGSYEQYF.

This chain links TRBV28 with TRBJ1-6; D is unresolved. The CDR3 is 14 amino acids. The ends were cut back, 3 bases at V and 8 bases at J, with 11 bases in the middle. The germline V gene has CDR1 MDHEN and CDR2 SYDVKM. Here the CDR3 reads CASSLFFRDSPLHF. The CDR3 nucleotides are TGTGCCAGCAGTTTGTTTTTCCGGGATTCACCCCTCCACTTT.